This TCR beta chain was sequenced in a study of T-cell reconstitution after alpha-beta-depleted transplantation in children. Study-level points and caveats: Reportedly, only several hundred clones from non-depleted graft cells drove alpha-beta T-cell counts at about two months.

With V trimmed by 4 bases and J by 7 bases, 6 bases remained unmatched. Germline CDR1 SEHNR, CDR2 FQNEAQ (reference sequence). The CDR3 contains 15 residues. A TCRbeta library incorporating unique molecular identifiers was prepared. MiXCR was run by TCRdb on the PCR reads, yielding one entry per CDR3 protein. This sample has about 6,200 distinct CDR3 sequences, with 14% to 15% found just once. Details on this clonotype: The antigen is not known.

The specimen was PBMCs, collected before TCRalphabeta/CD19-depleted stem cell transplant. This clonotype was obtained from a boy younger than 18 with acute lymphoblastic leukemia, due to receive a stem cell transplant. This sequence joins TRBV7-9 and TRBJ2-2, with 10 bases lining up with TRBD1. CDR3 nucleotide sequence: TGTGCCAGCAGCTCAAGGACAGGGGGGCTCGGGGAGCTGTTTTTT. Its protein product is CASSSRTGGLGELFF.